Below, 16 T cell receptor beta chains from the same sample are listed, as sequenced in a study of blood T cell repertoires in COVID-19. Sequencing was performed with immunoSEQ multiplex PCR; in TCRdb, only in-frame clones are kept and a portion is missing. The data hold about 130,000 clones, with approximately 89% observed a single time. Sequencing was performed on peripheral blood. Receptors were obtained from a human donor in a cohort sampled during active COVID-19.

The rearrangement links TRBV11-2 to TRBJ2-1; D is unclear. CDR1 is SGHAT, CDR2 FQNNGV, per germline. The V end was cut by 4 bases, the J end by 1 base, with 8 bases between. This CDR3 contains 14 residues. The CDR3 nucleotides are TGTGCCAGCAGCTCCGGCGGTTCCTACAATGAGCAGTTCTTC. Translated, it gives CASSSGGSYNEQFF.

This clone appeared once. The chain uses TRBV15 and TRBJ1-1; 8 bases map to TRBD1. CDR3 length: 13 amino acids. After removal of 3 bases from V and 4 bases from J, the junction contained 1 base not matched to a gene. The germline V gene encodes CDR1 LNHNV and CDR2 YYDKDF (reference sequence). The CDR3 sequence: CATSRTGVTEAFF. The CDR3 DNA sequence: TGTGCCACCAGCAGGACAGGGGTCACTGAAGCTTTCTTT.

This chain links TRBV6-6 with TRBJ1-1; D is unresolved. Trimming took off 2 bases at V and 4 bases at J, with 5 bases between the two ends. The CDR3 sequence is 12 residues long. In germline, CDR1 is MNHNY, CDR2 SVGAGI (reference sequence). The CDR3 nucleotides read TGTGCCAGCAGTTACGGGAGCACTGAAGCTTTCTTT. This gives the protein CASSYGSTEAFF.

The gene calls are TRBV7-2 and TRBJ1-5, with D maybe TRBD1 (5 bases). V was cut by 3 bases and J by 9 bases, with 18 bases left in between. CDR3 length equals 15 residues. Germline V CDR1 and CDR2: SGHTA, FQGNSA. CDR3 region: CASSFSRAQKWPQHF. In DNA form, the CDR3 reads TGTGCCAGCAGCTTCAGCAGGGCCCAAAAGTGGCCCCAGCATTTT. Together with reference TRBV7-2 and TRBJ1-5, the CDR3 gives the full variable domain: GAGVSQSPSNKVTEKGKDVELRCDPISGHTALYWYRQSLGQGLEFLIYFQGNSAPDKSGLPSDRFSAERTGGSVSTLTIQRTQQEDSAVYLCASSFSRAQKWPQHFGDGTRLSIL.

The V gene is TRBV10-2, the J gene TRBJ2-6, with a possible D match to TRBD2 (5 bases). Trimming took off 6 bases at V and 2 bases at J, with 14 bases between the two ends. CDR3 length equals 16 residues. Germline lookup yields CDR1 WSHSY and CDR2 SAAADI. CDR3 sequence reads: CASSRGTFTGANVLTF. The DNA of the CDR3 is TGCGCCAGCAGCCGGGGTACGTTTACTGGGGCCAACGTCCTGACTTTC.

The rearrangement joins TRBV24-1 to TRBJ2-1; tentative D call: TRBD2 (7 bases). Germline V gene lookup returns CDR1 KGHDR and CDR2 SFDVKD. CDR3 length: 16 amino acids. Trimming left V 3 bases short and J 8 bases short, with 19 bases between. In nucleotides, the CDR3 is TGTGCCACCAGTGATAGGGGGGGTGGACTAGTCGATGAGCAGTTCTTC. It is translated as CATSDRGGGLVDEQFF.

This chain uses TRBV15 with TRBJ2-6; D may be TRBD1 (6 bases). The CDR3 runs 16 residues. Germline lookup yields CDR1 LNHNV and CDR2 YYDKDF (reference sequence). V lost 0 bases and J lost 1, with 7 bases in between. As DNA, the CDR3 is TGTGCCACCAGCAGAGATCAGGGGTCTGGGGCCAACGTCCTGACTTTC. Its protein is CATSRDQGSGANVLTF.

This chain connects TRBV11-3 to TRBJ1-4; 7 positions match TRBD1. J lost 7 bases, V lost 4 bases, and 9 bases had no gene match. The CDR3 runs to 15 residues. Germline CDR1 and CDR2: SGHNT and YENEEA. CDR3 bases: TGTGCCAGCAGCTCCCGGGACAGCCAAGTTGAAAAACTGTTTTTT. Translation gives CASSSRDSQVEKLFF.

This chain connects TRBV29-1 to TRBJ2-3; D may be TRBD2 (6 bases). Germline V gene data show CDR1 as SQVTM and CDR2 as ANQGSEA. The CDR3 sequence is 16 residues long. The V end was cut by 7 bases, the J end by 5 bases, with 25 bases between. In DNA, the CDR3 is TGCAGCGCCAGCTCGGGGACTCCCAGGTCGGGAGATACGCAGTATTTT. Amino acids: CSASSGTPRSGDTQYF.

CDR3: CASSRRVGTGFTGELFF. In DNA form, the CDR3 reads TGTGCCAGCAGTCGACGAGTCGGGACAGGGTTCACCGGGGAGCTGTTTTTT. The chain carries TRBV6-6 and TRBJ2-2; 9 bases map to TRBD1. The J segment lost 4 bases and the V segment lost 5 bases, leaving 11 bases of the junction unmatched. From germline, CDR1 is MNHNY and CDR2 SVGAGI (reference sequence). The CDR3 loop spans 17 amino acids.

For the CDR3, the DNA is TGTGCCAGCAGCCGACAGGGGGGCACTGAAGCTTTCTTT. Amino acids: CASSRQGGTEAFF. The gene calls are TRBV4-2 and TRBJ1-1; 9 nucleotides align to TRBD1. Unmatched junction bases numbered 1, after V lost 4 bases and J lost 4 bases. CDR1 and CDR2 from the germline V gene are LGHNA and YNFKEQ. The CDR3 is made up of 13 amino acids.

This clone was detected ten times or more. CDR3 nucleotide sequence: TGTGCCAGCATGGGCGGGGGGACATACCCCTACGAGCAGTACTTC. Translated: CASMGGGTYPYEQYF. The chain links TRBV2 to TRBJ2-7; 8 nucleotides match TRBD2. Trimming cost V 7 bases and J 2 bases; bases outside gene matches: 10. The CDR3 runs 15 residues. Germline assignment: CDR1 SNHLY and CDR2 FYNNEI.

This clone was recorded once. The chain couples TRBV6-2 or TRBV6-3 to TRBJ2-3; D perhaps matches TRBD2 (6 bases). This CDR3 region has 14 residues. V was pared by 4 bases and J by 6 bases, with 14 bases between. CDR1 and CDR2 (germline): MNHEY, SVGEGT. The CDR3 region has the DNA TGTGCCAGCAGTTTTCAGGGAGGCTCGGATACGCAGTATTTT. It specifies CASSFQGGSDTQYF.

Only one count was recorded for this clone. The chain uses TRBV19 and TRBJ2-1; TRBD1 matches at 12 bases. V was clipped by 3 bases and J by 6 bases; unmatched bases: 9. Germline CDR1 LNHDA, CDR2 SQIVND (reference sequence). The CDR3 is made up of 17 amino acids. The CDR3 DNA is TGTGCCAGTAGTATGATCATGGGACAGGGGGCCCTCAATGAGCAGTTCTTC. Translation: CASSMIMGQGALNEQFF.

The chain couples TRBV5-5 to TRBJ2-1, with TRBD2 identical over 11 bases. This CDR3 comprises 15 residues. The germline V gene encodes CDR1 SGHKS and CDR2 YYEKEE (reference sequence). The J segment lost 10 bases and the V segment lost 4 bases, leaving 10 bases of the junction unmatched. CDR3 residues: CASSQRLAGPEEQFF. The CDR3 DNA follows: TGTGCCAGCAGCCAAAGACTAGCGGGGCCCGAAGAGCAGTTCTTC.

The V and J genes are TRBV15 and TRBJ2-1, with 10 bases matching TRBD1. The CDR3 is 15 amino acids. The germline V gene has CDR1 LNHNV and CDR2 YYDKDF (reference sequence). The V and J ends lost 5 bases and 5 bases, in that order; junction bases with no gene match: 6. The DNA of the CDR3 is TGTGCCACCAGCGGTGGGACAGGGGAGAACAATGAGCAGTTCTTC. Translating it yields CATSGGTGENNEQFF. Full variable domain (remainder filled in from reference TRBV15 and TRBJ2-1): DAMVIQNPRYQVTQFGKPVTLSCSQTLNHNVMYWYQQKSSQAPKLLFHYYDKDFNNEADTPDNFQSRRPNTSFCFLDIRSPGLGDTAMYLCATSGGTGENNEQFFGPGTRLTVL.